One and the same sample provided the 23 T cell receptor beta chains below, sequenced in a study of cytomegalovirus exposure and HLA in healthy donors. With 60 Vbeta and 13 Jbeta primers, the PCR was carried out. Profiled with immunoSEQ multiplex PCR; TCRdb holds only in-frame clones, not every one. In the table there are approximately 150,000 clones, 73% of which are singletons. Sequenced: PBMCs. The receptors here all came from a woman aged 18-35 years in good health and CMV-seropositive.

This chain links TRBV6-5 with TRBJ1-1; 8 bases agree with TRBD1. CDR3 size: 14 residues. Germline CDR1 and CDR2: MNHEY and SVGAGI. The trim removed 2 bases at V and 8 bases at J, leaving 7 bases unmatched. The CDR3 bases are TGTGCCAGCAGTTACCAACAGGGGGGGGCCGAAGCTTTCTTT. It is translated as CASSYQQGGAEAFF.

This chain links TRBV28 with TRBJ1-2; D remains unclear. Germline CDR1 reads MDHEN; CDR2 reads SYDVKM. V was cut by 6 bases and J by 7 bases, with 15 bases left in between. The CDR3 covers 13 residues. For the CDR3, the DNA is TGTGCCAGCAGGGAGGGAGCTGTGCTTGGCTACACCTTC. It specifies CASREGAVLGYTF.

The rearrangement joins TRBV27 to TRBJ2-3; the D gene is possibly TRBD1 (8 bases). Deletions cut 10 bases from V and 5 bases from J, with 19 bases between. CDR1 MNHEY and CDR2 SMNVEV come from the germline V gene (reference sequence). There are 14 residues in the CDR3. The CDR3 bases are TGTGCCACTCGGACAGGGAGGGAAAGAGATACGCAGTATTTT. Its protein product is CATRTGRERDTQYF.

V and J are TRBV2 and TRBJ2-7; TRBD2 matches at 8 bases. The V gene end was trimmed by 6 bases and the J gene end by 2 bases; junction bases not matched to a gene: 9. This CDR3 has 15 residues. The germline CDR1 and CDR2 sequences are SNHLY and FYNNEI. The CDR3 coding sequence is TGTGCCAGCAGGGAAACTAGCGGCCACGCCTACGAGCAGTACTTC. The encoded protein is CASRETSGHAYEQYF.

V is TRBV10-3 and J is TRBJ1-1, with 8 bases that match TRBD1. Trimming took 3 bases from V and 4 from J; bases not matched to a gene: 7. The germline V gene encodes CDR1 ENHRY and CDR2 SYGVKD. This CDR3 region has 15 residues. The DNA for the CDR3 is TGTGCCATCAGTGAAGGCAGGGGGCAAGGCACTGAAGCTTTCTTT. Encoded protein: CAISEGRGQGTEAFF.

The chain recombines TRBV5-6 with TRBJ1-1; D gene uncertain. Germline CDR1 and CDR2: SGHDT and YYEEEE. The CDR3 loop spans 14 amino acids. With 4 bases removed from V and 1 base from J, the gap between germline ends came to 11 bases. The CDR3 loop is CASSLPGSNTEAFF. The CDR3 bases are TGTGCCAGCAGCCTGCCGGGGTCGAACACTGAAGCTTTCTTT.

The rearrangement links TRBV9 to TRBJ1-4; D call uncertain. Germline CDR1 SGDLS, CDR2 YYNGEE. Trimming removed 10 bases at V and 5 bases at J, with 15 bases between. This CDR3 spans 13 amino acids. The CDR3 spells CARARRENEKLFF. The CDR3 nucleotides are TGTGCCCGAGCGCGGCGGGAGAATGAAAAACTGTTTTTT.

The chain uses TRBV25-1 and TRBJ2-7, with 10 bases lining up with TRBD2. This CDR3 contains 15 residues. The ends lost 1 base at V and 3 bases at J; junction bases unmatched: 3. Germline CDR1 is MGHDK and CDR2 is SYGVNS. DNA of the CDR3: TGTGCCAGCAGTGAATCCGAGCGGGGGGGCTACGAGCAGTACTTC. Protein sequence: CASSESERGGYEQYF.

This chain uses TRBV7-9 with TRBJ1-5, with D possibly matching TRBD1 (6 bases). CDR1 and CDR2 from the germline V gene are SEHNR and FQNEAQ (reference sequence). V lost 4 bases and J lost 5, with 15 bases in between. This CDR3 is built from 15 residues. CDR3 amino acids: CASSSLGGADQPQHF. In DNA, the CDR3 is TGTGCCAGCAGCTCCCTTGGGGGGGCGGATCAGCCCCAGCATTTT.

The chain combines TRBV28 with TRBJ1-2; D is undetermined. The length of the CDR3 is 12 residues. From germline, CDR1 is MDHEN and CDR2 SYDVKM. V gave up 11 bases and J gave up 6 bases, with 16 bases separating them. This chain's CDR3 is CAGGGREHGYTF. CDR3 bases: TGTGCCGGCGGAGGGCGCGAACATGGCTACACCTTC.

This rearrangement joins TRBV7-2 to TRBJ1-2; possibly TRBD1 for D (5 bases). This CDR3 spans 13 amino acids. Deletions cut 4 bases from V and 4 bases from J, with 10 bases between. Looked up from germline, CDR1 is SGHTA and CDR2 is FQGNSA. The CDR3 nucleotides read TGTGCCAGCAGCTACGGACACCCCTATGGCTACACCTTC. This encodes CASSYGHPYGYTF.

The V call is TRBV5-1, the J call TRBJ2-7; unclear D gene. The CDR3 consists of 14 residues. Trimming took 0 bases from V and 3 from J, leaving 10 bases between them. CDR1 is SGHRS, CDR2 YFSETQ, per germline. In nucleotides, the CDR3 is TGCGCCAGCAGCTTGGGGCAGAACTACTACGAGCAGTACTTC. Its protein product is CASSLGQNYYEQYF.

V gene TRBV5-1 combines with J gene TRBJ2-7; TRBD1 agrees at 8 bases. The length of the CDR3 is 16 residues. The V and J ends lost 0 bases and 5 bases, in that order; junction bases with no gene match: 10. Germline CDR1 reads SGHRS; CDR2 reads YFSETQ. The CDR3, as DNA: TGCGCCAGCAGCTTGGACGGACAGGGCCTCATGGACGAGCAGTACTTC. Translating gives CASSLDGQGLMDEQYF.

The chain carries TRBV11-2 and TRBJ2-7; 7 bases align to TRBD2. The J segment lost 4 bases and the V segment lost 5 bases, leaving 5 bases of the junction unmatched. The CDR3 has 13 amino acids. CDR1 is SGHAT and CDR2 is FQNNGV in the germline V gene. The chain's CDR3 is CASSHGGDYEQYF. In DNA, the CDR3 is TGTGCCAGCAGCCATGGGGGGGATTACGAGCAGTACTTC. Combining the CDR3 with reference TRBV11-2 and TRBJ2-7 gives the whole variable domain EAGVAQSPRYKIIEKRQSVAFWCNPISGHATLYWYQQILGQGPKLLIQFQNNGVVDDSQLPKDRFSAERLKGVDSTLKIQPAKLEDSAVYLCASSHGGDYEQYFGPGTRLTVT.

This clone was seen more than once but under ten times. The rearrangement links TRBV30 to TRBJ2-3; 13 nucleotides line up with TRBD2. The germline gives CDR1 GTSNPN, CDR2 SVGIG (reference sequence). The CDR3 contains 15 residues. CDR3 sequence reads: CTTALTSGGIDTQYF. The CDR3 nucleotides are TGTACCACAGCATTGACTAGCGGGGGGATAGATACGCAGTATTTT.

This clone has just a few counts. This sequence joins TRBV18 and TRBJ2-7, with TRBD1 as a possible D gene (6 bases). Trimming shortened V by 5 bases and J by 6 bases, and 17 bases separated the two germline ends. Germline V gene data show CDR1 as KGHSH and CDR2 as LQKENI. The CDR3 extends over 14 amino acids. This chain's CDR3 is CASSGRDNLLEQYF. DNA of the CDR3: TGTGCCAGCTCAGGCCGGGACAATCTCCTCGAGCAGTACTTC.

V is TRBV11-1 and J is TRBJ2-7, with a weak D call TRBD1 (5 bases). V lost 5 bases to trimming and J lost 3 bases, with 14 bases between them. This CDR3 has 14 residues. From germline, CDR1 is SGHAT and CDR2 FQDESV (reference sequence). The CDR3 bases are TGTGCCAGCAGCCACACCCAGGGATACTACGAGCAGTACTTC. It codes for CASSHTQGYYEQYF.

The chain carries TRBV7-9 and TRBJ2-5; 7 nucleotides match TRBD1. Trimming at V came to 5 bases and at J to 0 bases, leaving 9 bases not matched to a gene. CDR1 and CDR2 (germline): SEHNR, FQNEAQ (reference sequence). The CDR3 is 16 amino acids. The CDR3 nucleotides read TGTGCCAGCAGCCCTCGACAGGGCTCCTACCAAGAGACCCAGTACTTC. It translates to CASSPRQGSYQETQYF.

As for this clone: The same CDR3 also results from other DNA sequences found in this sample. The chain is built from TRBV11-2 and TRBJ1-1; a possible D gene is TRBD1 (5 bases). Looked up from germline, CDR1 is SGHAT and CDR2 is FQNNGV. V was trimmed by 3 bases and J by 1 base, leaving 12 bases between them. The CDR3 has 15 amino acids. The CDR3: CASSLAGQGNTEAFF. The CDR3 DNA is TGTGCCAGCAGCTTGGCCGGACAAGGGAACACTGAAGCTTTCTTT. The whole variable domain, filled in from reference TRBV11-2 and TRBJ1-1, reads EAGVAQSPRYKIIEKRQSVAFWCNPISGHATLYWYQQILGQGPKLLIQFQNNGVVDDSQLPKDRFSAERLKGVDSTLKIQPAKLEDSAVYLCASSLAGQGNTEAFFGQGTRLTVV.

This clone occurred once. The chain employs TRBV7-2 and TRBJ2-7; 8 positions match TRBD1. The germline V gene has CDR1 SGHTA and CDR2 FQGNSA. The CDR3 is 14 residues long. V trimming: 5 bases; J trimming: 0 bases; junction bases outside the gene matches: 3. The CDR3 DNA sequence: TGTGCCAGCAGCCGACAGGGGCACTCCTACGAGCAGTACTTC. Its translation: CASSRQGHSYEQYF.

V usage is TRBV7-9 and J usage is TRBJ2-1; D gene ambiguous. V was clipped by 5 bases and J by 5 bases, with 13 bases between them. Germline V CDR1 and CDR2: SEHNR, FQNEAQ (reference sequence). There are 14 residues in the CDR3. CDR3 coding DNA: TGTGCCAGCAGCGAAATCACAGAGAACAATGAGCAGTTCTTC. This gives the protein CASSEITENNEQFF.

The chain is built from TRBV7-2 and TRBJ1-5; maybe TRBD1 (5 bases). The V gene's germline CDR1 is SGHTA and CDR2 FQGNSA. V lost 2 bases, J lost 7 bases, and 18 bases lay in between. The CDR3 extends over 16 amino acids. This chain's CDR3 is CASSLYQGGGVQPQHF. CDR3 in DNA: TGTGCCAGCAGCTTATATCAGGGCGGCGGTGTGCAGCCCCAGCATTTT.

The CDR3 loop reads CASSESRPDRLPETQYF. The CDR3, as DNA: TGTGCCAGCAGTGAATCCCGACCGGACAGGCTTCCGGAGACCCAGTACTTC. The chain has TRBV25-1 and TRBJ2-5, with 7 nucleotides matching TRBD1. The CDR3 length is 17 residues. CDR1 MGHDK and CDR2 SYGVNS come from the germline V gene. The J segment lost 5 bases and the V segment lost 1 base, leaving 13 bases of the junction unmatched. The whole variable domain, remainder taken from reference TRBV25-1 and TRBJ2-5, is EADIYQTPRYLVIGTGKKITLECSQTMGHDKMYWYQQDPGMELHLIHYSYGVNSTEKGDLSSESTVSRIRTEHFPLTLESARPSHTSQYLCASSESRPDRLPETQYFGPGTRLLVL.